One TCR beta chain is described in this entry. Its antigen is unidentified. This sample stems from a study of STAT5B mutations in CD4+ large granular lymphocyte leukemia. Study observations and caveats: Without putative leukemic clones, patient CD4-sorted repertoires remained more clonal than healthy CD4+ repertoires.

Method: immunoSEQ multiplex PCR; TCRdb's copy keeps in-frame clones and lacks some. The sample includes about 31,000 clones, around 76% of them seen just once. This receptor was taken from a human donor in good health. Material: CD4+ T cells from blood buffy coats.

Here the CDR3 reads CASSAGRDREAFF. CDR3 nucleotide sequence: TGTGCCAGCAGTGCGGGCAGGGACCGGGAAGCTTTCTTT. The V gene is TRBV2, the J gene TRBJ1-1; tentatively, D is TRBD1 (5 bases). The germline gives CDR1 SNHLY, CDR2 FYNNEI. This CDR3 region has 13 residues. V dropped 4 bases and J dropped 8 bases, with 14 bases sitting between them.